This T cell receptor (beta chain) appears in the sequencing data of a study of blood T cell repertoires in COVID-19. TCRdb keeps only in-frame clones here, not all; method: immunoSEQ multiplex PCR. Of some 350,000 clones listed, 91% were seen once; the top ten hold less than 3.5%. Sequenced input: peripheral blood. The origin of this receptor is a woman younger than 30 who had recovered from COVID-19.

The chain's CDR3 is CSIGTFGANNEKLFF. CDR3 bases: TGCAGCATTGGTACCTTTGGGGCGAATAATGAAAAACTGTTTTTT. The V and J genes are TRBV29-1 and TRBJ1-4, with D maybe TRBD1 (5 bases). Germline V lookup: CDR1 SQVTM, CDR2 ANQGSEA. The CDR3 runs to 15 residues. V was pared by 8 bases and J by 4 bases, with 20 bases between.